These 7 T cell receptor beta chains came from one sample sequenced in a study of T cells in Graves' hyperthyroidism and ophthalmopathy. Amplification yielded TCR beta CDR3 regions, with RNA transcripts as the source. When the TCR CDR3 underwent first-round RT-PCR, the HTBI primer set was used. TCRdb ran MiXCR on the multiplex PCR reads and lists one entry per CDR3 protein. The sample holds fewer than 300,000 distinct CDR3 sequences; roughly 15% are singletons and the top ten take under 35%. Sequencing was done on a sample of blood. The receptors shown here come from a woman aged 45-65 years with Graves' hyperthyroidism that later progressed to Graves' ophthalmopathy.

This clonotype was counted ten times or more. The rearrangement uses TRBV7-6 and TRBJ1-2, with D possibly being TRBD1 (5 bases). V was trimmed by 8 bases and J by 5 bases, leaving 12 bases between them. Germline CDR1 SGHVS, CDR2 FNYEAQ. The length of the CDR3 is 12 residues. The CDR3 DNA follows: TGTGCCAGCGGGGCAGGGAGGTATGGCTACACCTTC. Translating it yields CASGAGRYGYTF.

This clonotype was observed at least ten times. The chain is built from TRBV6-1 and TRBJ1-5; D unresolved. Germline CDR1 reads MNHNS; CDR2 reads SASEGT. The CDR3 length is 15 residues. Trimming cost V 2 bases and J 4 bases, with 12 bases left between them. The CDR3 region is CASSETGFGNQPQHF. CDR3 coding DNA: TGTGCCAGCAGTGAAACGGGGTTCGGGAATCAGCCCCAGCATTTT.

This clonotype was observed at least ten times. The V gene is TRBV11-2, the J gene TRBJ2-1, with D maybe TRBD2 (6 bases). Trimming stripped 4 bases from V and 7 bases from J, with 11 bases between. The CDR3 totals 13 residues. The germline V gene encodes CDR1 SGHAT and CDR2 FQNNGV. The CDR3 DNA follows: TGTGCCAGCAGCTGGGACTTTCTGAATGAGCAGTTCTTC. Its translation: CASSWDFLNEQFF.

This chain links TRBV20-1 with TRBJ2-6; 9 positions match TRBD2. The CDR3 has 18 residues. CDR1 is DFQATT and CDR2 is SNEGSKA in the germline V gene (reference sequence). Trimming removed 0 bases from V and 0 bases from J; junction bases left unmatched: 6. For the CDR3, the DNA is TGCAGTGCTAGAGACCCAGCGGGAGGTTACTCTGGGGCCAACGTCCTGACTTTC. Its translation is CSARDPAGGYSGANVLTF.

In this sample, this clonotype turned up many times. The rearrangement links TRBV28 to TRBJ1-2; D uncertain. The ends were cut back, 2 bases at V and 3 bases at J, with 7 bases in the middle. The germline V gene encodes CDR1 MDHEN and CDR2 SYDVKM. The CDR3 consists of 13 residues. CDR3 sequence: CASSLRPDYGYTF. CDR3 DNA: TGTGCCAGCAGTTTACGGCCTGACTATGGCTACACCTTC.

This clonotype has at least ten counts. V and J are TRBV24-1 and TRBJ1-2; D not resolved. The CDR3 runs 14 residues. The germline V gene encodes CDR1 KGHDR and CDR2 SFDVKD. V dropped 0 bases and J dropped 3 bases, with 7 bases sitting between them. This CDR3 reads CATSDLDGDYGYTF. CDR3 in DNA: TGTGCCACCAGTGATTTGGACGGGGACTATGGCTACACCTTC.

In this sample, this clonotype turned up many times. This rearrangement joins TRBV12-3 or TRBV12-4 to TRBJ2-1; TRBD1 aligns across 9 bases. V lost 3 bases, J lost 3 bases, and 3 bases stayed unmatched. The CDR3 has 15 amino acids. CDR3: CASSFRTGVYNEQFF. The CDR3 coding sequence is TGTGCCAGCAGTTTCAGGACAGGGGTCTACAATGAGCAGTTCTTC.